This T cell receptor beta chain derives from a study of cytomegalovirus exposure and HLA in healthy donors. Regarding the study as a whole: Rare TCR sequences predominated, though certain public TCRs were found in many donors. As confirmed in vitro, a few CMV-associated chains were specific for CMV antigens.

Researchers ran the PCR with 60 Vbeta and 13 Jbeta primers. TCRdb keeps only in-frame clones here, not all; method: immunoSEQ multiplex PCR. The repertoire holds 130,000 or so clones, with roughly 77% as singletons. V was clipped by 2 bases and J by 6 bases; unmatched bases: 8. Germline V CDR1 and CDR2: SGHRS, YFSETQ. The CDR3 contains 15 residues. Points on this clone: The target antigen is unknown.

This clonotype originated in a man aged 35 to 55 in good health and CMV-seronegative. The sequenced material came from PBMCs. The V call is TRBV5-1, the J call TRBJ1-1; 9 nucleotides line up with TRBD1. This chain's CDR3 is CASSFLPGQGAEAFF. CDR3 DNA: TGCGCCAGCAGCTTTCTCCCGGGACAGGGTGCTGAAGCTTTCTTT.